The clone carrying this T cell receptor beta chain appeared a single time. The record originates from a study of blood T cell repertoires in COVID-19. About the research overall: COVID-19 samples, acute and convalescent, were from the United States, Italy and Spain.

Trimming removed 5 bases from V and 5 bases from J; junction bases left unmatched: 8. Germline V gene lookup returns CDR1 KGHSH and CDR2 LQKENI. CDR3 length: 14 residues. As processed by the authors: Estimation of nucleated cell counts was performed using reference gene primer amplification. Measured with immunoSEQ multiplex PCR; TCRdb has only the in-frame clones, and not every one. V, J and clone size reflect that table, while D and trimming were determined from the DNA. This sample has about 140,000 clones; around four fifths occur once, and the top ten carry less than 5%. Sequences were obtained from peripheral blood. This sequence was found in an elderly woman with acute or convalescent COVID-19. The chain uses TRBV18 and TRBJ1-1, with TRBD1 matching 7 bases. The CDR3 DNA sequence: TGTGCCAGCTCAACAACAGGGGTAGGGACTGAAGCTTTCTTT. The encoded protein is CASSTTGVGTEAFF. Looking up the rest from reference TRBV18 and TRBJ1-1 gives the full variable domain: NAGVMQNPRHLVRRRGQEARLRCSPMKGHSHVYWYRQLPEEGLKFMVYLQKENIIDESGMPKERFSAEFPKEGPSILRIQQVVRGDSAAYFCASSTTGVGTEAFFGQGTRLTVV.